Below are 14 T cell receptor beta chains sequenced from a single sample in a study of T cell responses to AZD1222 COVID-19 vaccine. The repertoire was sequenced with immunoSEQ multiplex PCR; TCRdb's copy has only in-frame clones and lacks some. The table shows over 60,000 clones, with 79% occurring only once. The material was peripheral blood, obtained on day 0 of MenACWY control vaccination. The receptors originated from an adult in good health.

V gene TRBV5-1 combines with J gene TRBJ1-1; 10 bases are a match to TRBD1. The CDR3 spans 14 residues. Germline assignment: CDR1 SGHRS and CDR2 YFSETQ. V was pared by 4 bases and J by 5 bases, with 5 bases of the junction left unmatched. The CDR3 coding sequence is TGCGCCAGCAGCCCGGGACAGGGGACGACTGAAGCTTTCTTT. Translation gives CASSPGQGTTEAFF.

The V call is TRBV28, the J call TRBJ1-2; 11 bases map to TRBD1. The J segment lost 3 bases and the V segment lost 7 bases, leaving 7 bases of the junction unmatched. CDR1 and CDR2 from the germline V gene are MDHEN and SYDVKM. There are 15 residues in the CDR3. The CDR3 here is CASTQDRGLDYGYTF. CDR3 DNA sequence: TGTGCCAGCACCCAGGACAGGGGGCTTGACTATGGCTACACCTTC.

V and J are TRBV4-1 and TRBJ1-4, with unresolved D. Per germline, CDR1 MGHRA and CDR2 YSYEKL. The length of the CDR3 is 15 residues. V lost 3 bases to trimming and J lost 0 bases, with 8 bases between them. CDR3 in DNA: TGCGCCAGCAGCCACACAGAGGCAACTAATGAAAAACTGTTTTTT. Protein: CASSHTEATNEKLFF.

V and J are TRBV5-1 and TRBJ2-3; 11 nucleotides match TRBD2. CDR1 and CDR2 (germline): SGHRS, YFSETQ. Trimming took 5 bases from V and 6 from J; bases not matched to a gene: 11. The CDR3 consists of 16 residues. The CDR3 loop reads CASRPSGGSVRDTQYF. The CDR3 DNA sequence: TGCGCCAGCAGACCTAGCGGGGGGAGCGTGAGGGATACGCAGTATTTT.

This chain connects TRBV9 to TRBJ1-6; no clear D gene. The CDR3 has 14 residues. Looked up from germline, CDR1 is SGDLS and CDR2 is YYNGEE. V lost 4 bases to trimming and J lost 9 bases, with 14 bases between them. DNA for the CDR3: TGTGCCAGCAGCCCCCTCGAGAGTCGTTCACCCCTCCACTTT. Encoded protein: CASSPLESRSPLHF.

This chain joins TRBV24-1 and TRBJ2-3; D uncertain. Germline CDR1 reads KGHDR; CDR2 reads SFDVKD. Trimming removed 4 bases from V and 2 bases from J, with 6 bases in between. The CDR3 sequence is 13 residues long. For the CDR3, the DNA is TGTGCCACCAGTGAGTCCCTCACAGATACGCAGTATTTT. The encoded protein is CATSESLTDTQYF.

The J gene is TRBJ2-3, the V gene TRBV19, with D perhaps matching TRBD1 or TRBD2 (5 bases each). This CDR3 comprises 16 residues. The V gene lost 5 bases and the J gene lost 2 bases, with 17 bases spanning the gap. Looked up from germline, CDR1 is LNHDA and CDR2 is SQIVND (reference sequence). CDR3 nucleotide sequence: TGTGCCAGTAGTCTAACCCGGGACCGCAACACAGATACGCAGTATTTT. Translated, it gives CASSLTRDRNTDTQYF.

This chain links TRBV29-1 with TRBJ1-2, with D perhaps matching TRBD1 (6 bases). Germline V CDR1 and CDR2: SQVTM, ANQGSEA. Trimming left V 6 bases short and J 6 bases short, with 17 bases between. The CDR3 totals 13 residues. The CDR3 sequence: CSVEGEWGDGYTF. The CDR3 DNA sequence: TGCAGCGTCGAGGGGGAGTGGGGGGATGGCTACACCTTC.

V usage is TRBV7-2 and J usage is TRBJ1-2; the match to TRBD1 covers 7 bases. The CDR3 spans 15 residues. With 3 bases clipped from V and 8 bases from J, the junction kept 12 bases outside the gene matches. Germline CDR1 SGHTA, CDR2 FQGNSA. The CDR3 spells CASSFSPGQVEGYTF. CDR3 bases: TGTGCCAGCAGCTTCAGTCCCGGACAGGTGGAGGGCTACACCTTC.

The J gene is TRBJ2-5, the V gene TRBV5-1; 8 bases fit TRBD2. Per the germline V gene, CDR1 is SGHRS and CDR2 is YFSETQ. The CDR3 contains 18 residues. The trim removed 0 bases at V and 4 bases at J, leaving 14 bases unmatched. CDR3 DNA sequence: TGCGCCAGCAGCTTGGCTTTAGTTACTAGCGGAGACGGAGAGACCCAGTACTTC. As protein: CASSLALVTSGDGETQYF.

This chain connects TRBV4-3 to TRBJ2-1, with D perhaps being TRBD1 or TRBD2 (5 bases each). This CDR3 contains 15 residues. Germline values: CDR1 LGHNA, CDR2 YSLEER. Trimming cost V 4 bases and J 5 bases, with 15 bases left between them. CDR3 bases: TGCGCCAGCAGCCGGGGGAAGGGGCCCCACAATGAGCAGTTCTTC. This encodes CASSRGKGPHNEQFF.

The rearrangement joins TRBV9 to TRBJ2-2; 7 bases align to TRBD1. J was trimmed by 3 bases and V by 4 bases; bases with no gene match: 3. Germline CDR1 and CDR2: SGDLS and YYNGEE. This CDR3 region has 14 residues. The CDR3 sequence: CASSRGGYTGELFF. The CDR3 DNA reads as TGTGCCAGCAGCCGAGGGGGCTACACCGGGGAGCTGTTTTTT.

The rearrangement uses TRBV6-6 and TRBJ2-3, with 7 nucleotides matching TRBD1. The CDR3 loop spans 14 amino acids. The ends lost 11 bases at V and 4 bases at J; junction bases unmatched: 12. Per germline, CDR1 MNHNY and CDR2 SVGAGI (reference sequence). The CDR3 region is CAASKGTVADTQYF. The CDR3 DNA sequence: TGTGCCGCCAGCAAGGGGACAGTCGCAGATACGCAGTATTTT.

For the CDR3, the DNA is TGTGCCAGCAGCCGGGACATCCATACGCAGTATTTT. It is translated as CASSRDIHTQYF. The V and J genes are TRBV7-9 and TRBJ2-3, with D possibly TRBD1 on 6 matching bases. Germline loops: CDR1 SEHNR, CDR2 FQNEAQ (reference sequence). Trimming cost V 5 bases and J 7 bases, with 10 bases left between them. The CDR3 consists of 12 residues.